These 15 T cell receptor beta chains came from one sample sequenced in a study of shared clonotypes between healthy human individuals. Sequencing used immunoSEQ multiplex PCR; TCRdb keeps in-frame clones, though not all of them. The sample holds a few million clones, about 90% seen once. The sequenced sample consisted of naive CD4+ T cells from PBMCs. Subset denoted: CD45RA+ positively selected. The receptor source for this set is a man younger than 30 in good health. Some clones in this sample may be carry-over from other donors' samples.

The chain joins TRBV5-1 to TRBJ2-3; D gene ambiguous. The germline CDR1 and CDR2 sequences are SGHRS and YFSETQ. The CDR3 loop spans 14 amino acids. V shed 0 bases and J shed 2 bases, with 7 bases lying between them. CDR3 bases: TGCGCCAGCAGCTTGGAGCAGATCACAGATACGCAGTATTTT. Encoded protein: CASSLEQITDTQYF.

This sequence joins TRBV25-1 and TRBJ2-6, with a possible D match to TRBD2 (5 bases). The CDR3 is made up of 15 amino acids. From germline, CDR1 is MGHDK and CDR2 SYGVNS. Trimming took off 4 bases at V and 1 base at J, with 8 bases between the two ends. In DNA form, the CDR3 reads TGTGCCAGCAGTGCGGACTGGTCTGGGGCCAACGTCCTGACTTTC. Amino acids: CASSADWSGANVLTF.

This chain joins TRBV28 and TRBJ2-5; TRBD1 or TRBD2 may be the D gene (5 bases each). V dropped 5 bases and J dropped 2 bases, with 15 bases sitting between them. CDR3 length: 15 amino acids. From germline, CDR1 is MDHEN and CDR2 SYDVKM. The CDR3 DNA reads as TGTGCCAGCAGTGGCACCGGGACGGTGCAAGAGACCCAGTACTTC. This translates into CASSGTGTVQETQYF.

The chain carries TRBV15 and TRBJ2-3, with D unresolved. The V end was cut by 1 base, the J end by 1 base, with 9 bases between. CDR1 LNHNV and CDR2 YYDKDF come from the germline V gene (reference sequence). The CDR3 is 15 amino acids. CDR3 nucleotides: TGTGCCACCAGCAGAGGGCCCTGGGGCACAGATACGCAGTATTTT. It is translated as CATSRGPWGTDTQYF.

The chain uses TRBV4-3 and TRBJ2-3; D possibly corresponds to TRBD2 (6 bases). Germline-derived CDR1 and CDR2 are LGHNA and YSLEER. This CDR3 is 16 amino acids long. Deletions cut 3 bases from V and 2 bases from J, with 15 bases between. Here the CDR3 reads CASSHPPGEVTDTQYF. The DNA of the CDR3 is TGCGCCAGCAGCCACCCCCCTGGGGAGGTCACAGATACGCAGTATTTT.

CDR3 residues: CASSLLAGGSVQQYF. In DNA form, the CDR3 reads TGCGCCAGCAGCTTGCTAGCGGGAGGCAGTGTTCAGCAGTACTTC. This chain joins TRBV5-1 and TRBJ2-7; 11 bases line up with TRBD2. Losses at the gene ends were 1 base for V and 8 bases for J; bases not matched to a gene: 8. The germline gives CDR1 SGHRS, CDR2 YFSETQ. The CDR3 runs 15 residues.

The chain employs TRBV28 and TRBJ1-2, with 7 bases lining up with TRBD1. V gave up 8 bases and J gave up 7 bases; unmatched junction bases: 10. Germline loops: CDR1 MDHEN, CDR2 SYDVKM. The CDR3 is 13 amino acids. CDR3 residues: CASADRWFSGYTF. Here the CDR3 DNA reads TGTGCCAGCGCGGACAGGTGGTTTAGTGGCTACACCTTC.

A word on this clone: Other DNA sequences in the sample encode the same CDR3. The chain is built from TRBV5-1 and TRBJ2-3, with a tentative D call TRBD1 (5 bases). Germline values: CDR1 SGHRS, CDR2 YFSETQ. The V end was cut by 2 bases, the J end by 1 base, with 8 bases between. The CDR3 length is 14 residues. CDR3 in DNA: TGCGCCAGCAGCTTTTTAGGGGGCACAGATACGCAGTATTTT. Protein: CASSFLGGTDTQYF. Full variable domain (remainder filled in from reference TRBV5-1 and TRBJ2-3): KAGVTQTPRYLIKTRGQQVTLSCSPISGHRSVSWYQQTPGQGLQFLFEYFSETQRNKGNFPGRFSGRQFSNSRSEMNVSTLELGDSALYLCASSFLGGTDTQYFGPGTRLTVL.

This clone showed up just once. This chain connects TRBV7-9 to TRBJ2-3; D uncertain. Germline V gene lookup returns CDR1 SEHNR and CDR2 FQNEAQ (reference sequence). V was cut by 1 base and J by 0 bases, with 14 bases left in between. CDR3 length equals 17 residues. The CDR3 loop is CASSLGVGEPSTDTQYF. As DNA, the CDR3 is TGTGCCAGCAGCTTAGGTGTTGGGGAACCTAGCACAGATACGCAGTATTTT.

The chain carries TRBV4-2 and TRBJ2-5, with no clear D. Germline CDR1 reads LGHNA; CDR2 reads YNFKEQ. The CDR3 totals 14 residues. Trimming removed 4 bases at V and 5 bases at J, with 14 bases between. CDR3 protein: CASSRAIGSETQYF. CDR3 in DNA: TGTGCCAGCAGCCGGGCGATCGGGTCTGAGACCCAGTACTTC.

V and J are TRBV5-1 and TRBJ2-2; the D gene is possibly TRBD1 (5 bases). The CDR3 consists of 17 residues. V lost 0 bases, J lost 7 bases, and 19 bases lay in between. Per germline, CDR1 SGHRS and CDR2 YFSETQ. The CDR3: CASSLEARAGSGGELFF. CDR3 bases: TGCGCCAGCAGCTTGGAGGCCCGGGCAGGGTCGGGCGGGGAGCTGTTTTTT.

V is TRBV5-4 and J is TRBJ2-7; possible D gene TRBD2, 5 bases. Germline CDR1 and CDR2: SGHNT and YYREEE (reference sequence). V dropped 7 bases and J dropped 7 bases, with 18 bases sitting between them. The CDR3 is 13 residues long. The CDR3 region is CASAEDPSAEQYF. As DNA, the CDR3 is TGTGCCAGCGCGGAGGACCCATCAGCGGAGCAGTACTTC.

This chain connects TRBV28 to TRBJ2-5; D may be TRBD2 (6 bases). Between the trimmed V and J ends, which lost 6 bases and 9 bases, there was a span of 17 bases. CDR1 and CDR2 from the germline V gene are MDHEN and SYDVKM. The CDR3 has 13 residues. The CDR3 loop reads CASSLKRERAQYF. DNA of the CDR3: TGTGCCAGCAGCCTAAAAAGGGAGCGGGCCCAGTACTTC.

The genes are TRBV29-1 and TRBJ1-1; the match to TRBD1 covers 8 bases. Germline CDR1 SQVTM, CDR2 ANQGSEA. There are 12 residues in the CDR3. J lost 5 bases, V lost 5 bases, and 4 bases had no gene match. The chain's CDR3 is CSVRTGKTEAFF. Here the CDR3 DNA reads TGCAGCGTTCGGACAGGGAAGACTGAAGCTTTCTTT.

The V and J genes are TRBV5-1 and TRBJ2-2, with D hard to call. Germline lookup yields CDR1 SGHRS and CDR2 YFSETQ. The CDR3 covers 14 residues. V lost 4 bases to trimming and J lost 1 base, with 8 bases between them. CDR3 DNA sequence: TGCGCCAGCAGCCCTCAGAAGAACACCGGGGAGCTGTTTTTT. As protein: CASSPQKNTGELFF.